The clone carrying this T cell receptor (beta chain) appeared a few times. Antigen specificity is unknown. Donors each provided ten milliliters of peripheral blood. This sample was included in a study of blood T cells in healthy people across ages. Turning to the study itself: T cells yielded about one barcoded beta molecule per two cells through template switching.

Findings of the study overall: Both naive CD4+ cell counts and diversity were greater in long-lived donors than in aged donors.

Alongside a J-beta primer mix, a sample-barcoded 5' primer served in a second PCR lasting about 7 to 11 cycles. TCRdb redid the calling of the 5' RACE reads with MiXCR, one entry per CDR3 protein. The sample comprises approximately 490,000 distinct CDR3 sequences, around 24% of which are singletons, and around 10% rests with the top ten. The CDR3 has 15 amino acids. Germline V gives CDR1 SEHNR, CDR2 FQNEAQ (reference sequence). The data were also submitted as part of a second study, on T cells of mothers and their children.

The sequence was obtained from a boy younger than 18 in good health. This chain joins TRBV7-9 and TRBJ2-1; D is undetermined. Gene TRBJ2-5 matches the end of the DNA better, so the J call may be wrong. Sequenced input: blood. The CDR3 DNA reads TGTGCCAGCAGCTTAGCAATAAAGACTGAAGAGACCCAGTACTTC. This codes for CASSLAIKTEETQYF.